Listed below are T cell receptor beta chains from one sample, sequenced in a study of T cells in localized non-small cell lung cancer. This table comes from immunoSEQ multiplex PCR, and its TCRdb copy is limited to in-frame clones, with some not included. The sample lists roughly 9,900 clones, just under 50% occurring once. The specimen was lymph node tissue, collected before any cancer treatment. The receptors originated from a woman aged 40-75 years with stage II squamous cell lung carcinoma. Both conserved end residues are part of each CDR3. The D gene is left open where the match is weak. The size entry is marked missing in some rows and otherwise reads once, few, many or a size class.

J gene,D gene,V gene,clone size,CDR3 protein,CDR3 DNA
TRBJ1-2,NA,TRBV11-3,NA,CASTKTSELYGYTF,TGTGCCAGCACCAAAACCTCTGAACTATATGGCTACACCTTC
TRBJ2-3,NA,TRBV29-1,NA,CSVRQVITDTQYF,TGCAGCGTTAGACAGGTCATCACAGATACGCAGTATTTT
TRBJ2-1,NA,TRBV6-8,few,CASSYGQTYNEQFF,TGTGCCAGCAGTTATGGACAGACCTACAATGAGCAGTTCTTC
TRBJ1-6,NA,TRBV28,NA,CASSWSSYNSPLHF,TGTGCCAGCAGCTGGAGCTCCTATAATTCACCCCTCCACTTT
TRBJ1-1,NA,TRBV18,NA,CASSPLGGNTEAFF,TGTGCCAGCTCACCTCTAGGGGGAAACACTGAAGCTTTCTTT
TRBJ1-2,NA,TRBV6-8,NA,CASRAQADRGYTF,TGTGCCAGCAGAGCTCAAGCGGACAGAGGGTACACCTTC
TRBJ1-3,NA,TRBV10-3,few,CASSGSAGGNTIYF,TGTGCCAGCAGTGGGTCGGCGGGAGGAAACACCATATATTTT
TRBJ1-5,NA,TRBV29-1,once,CSVALGGNQPQHF,TGCAGCGTTGCCCTGGGGGGCAATCAGCCCCAGCATTTT
TRBJ2-1,NA,TRBV19,NA,CASSVVEGGPYNEQFF,TGTGCCAGTAGTGTAGTGGAGGGGGGACCATACAATGAGCAGTTCTTC
TRBJ2-7,NA,TRBV30,NA,CAWSRQTYEQYF,TGTGCCTGGAGTAGACAGACCTACGAGCAGTACTTC
TRBJ2-7,NA,TRBV7-7,few,CASSPRTSPTSEQYF,TGTGCCAGCAGCCCCCGGACAAGTCCCACGTCGGAGCAGTACTTC
TRBJ1-1,NA,TRBV10-3,NA,CAISESRGRGNTEAFF,TGTGCCATCAGTGAGTCTAGAGGGCGGGGAAACACTGAAGCTTTCTTT
TRBJ1-4,NA,TRBV28,few,CASTYTWTLKGGEKLFF,TGTGCCAGCACCTACACTTGGACCCTTAAAGGCGGTGAAAAACTGTTTTTT
TRBJ1-5,NA,TRBV10-3,few,CASSPDQGEYQPQHF,TGTGCCAGCTCACCGGACCAAGGGGAGTATCAGCCCCAGCATTTT
TRBJ2-2,TRBD1,TRBV11-3,medium-sized,CASSLETGAMYTGELFF,TGTGCCAGCAGCTTAGAGACAGGGGCGATGTACACCGGGGAGCTGTTTTTT
TRBJ1-5,NA,TRBV19,NA,CASRIGNNQPQHF,TGTGCCAGTAGGATAGGTAACAATCAGCCCCAGCATTTT
TRBJ1-1,NA,TRBV19,NA,CASSMAHPYTEAFF,TGTGCCAGTAGTATGGCCCACCCGTACACTGAAGCTTTCTTT
TRBJ2-7,NA,TRBV6-8,NA,CASSEASKIPYEQYF,TGTGCCAGCAGTGAGGCCTCAAAGATACCCTACGAGCAGTACTTC
TRBJ1-2,NA,TRBV19,NA,CASSPRDGRIYGYTF,TGTGCCAGTAGCCCCCGAGACGGGCGGATTTATGGCTACACCTTC
TRBJ1-2,TRBD1,TRBV19,NA,CASSETGRYGYTF,TGTGCCAGTAGCGAGACAGGGAGATATGGCTACACCTTC
TRBJ2-7,TRBD2,TRBV9,NA,CASRPGLNYEQYF,TGTGCCAGCAGACCGGGACTAAACTACGAGCAGTACTTC
TRBJ1-1,NA,TRBV19,NA,CASSINLNTEAFF,TGTGCCAGTAGTATTAATTTGAACACTGAAGCTTTCTTT
TRBJ2-1,TRBD2,TRBV29-1,NA,CSVVASGGGEQFF,TGCAGCGTTGTGGCTAGCGGGGGGGGCGAGCAGTTCTTC
TRBJ1-5,NA,TRBV11-3,few,CASSTGGVGQPQHF,TGTGCCAGCAGCACAGGAGGTGTTGGGCAGCCCCAGCATTTT
TRBJ1-1,NA,TRBV28,once,CASVPVRFSKAFF,TGTGCCAGCGTTCCGGTCAGGTTCTCTAAAGCTTTCTTT
TRBJ2-5,TRBD1,TRBV12-5,NA,CASGLATGGLGETQYF,TGTGCTAGTGGTTTGGCTACAGGGGGCTTAGGAGAGACCCAGTACTTC
TRBJ1-2,NA,TRBV19,NA,CASTADGRGYTF,TGTGCCAGTACGGCGGATGGCCGTGGCTACACCTTC
TRBJ1-2,TRBD1,TRBV6-8,NA,CASSPPGTGAGYTF,TGTGCCAGCAGCCCGCCGGGGACAGGGGCTGGCTACACCTTC
TRBJ2-2,TRBD1,TRBV6-4,few,CASSPLTGVANTGELFF,TGTGCCAGCAGTCCTTTGACAGGGGTGGCTAACACCGGGGAGCTGTTTTTT
TRBJ1-6,NA,TRBV18,NA,CASSPEVSSPLHF,TGTGCTAGCTCACCAGAAGTTAGTTCACCCCTCCACTTT
TRBJ1-1,NA,TRBV29-1,NA,CSVGGDGKNTEAFF,TGCAGCGTTGGGGGGGATGGAAAGAACACTGAAGCTTTCTTT
TRBJ2-6,NA,TRBV28,NA,CASSPLLGTGSSGANVLTF,TGTGCCAGCAGTCCTCTGCTGGGGACGGGGAGCTCTGGGGCCAACGTCCTGACTTTC
TRBJ2-7,NA,TRBV19,NA,CASSKRPTYEQYF,TGTGCCAGTAGTAAGCGTCCGACCTACGAGCAGTACTTC
TRBJ1-1,NA,TRBV29-1,NA,CSSRSANTEAFF,TGCAGCTCCCGATCAGCGAACACTGAAGCTTTCTTT
TRBJ1-3,TRBD1,TRBV5-1,NA,CASRRGTVDSGNTIYF,TGCGCCAGCAGAAGGGGGACAGTTGATTCTGGAAACACCATATATTTT
TRBJ2-2,NA,TRBV6-8,NA,CASTQGGWDTGELFF,TGTGCCAGCACCCAAGGGGGATGGGACACCGGGGAGCTGTTTTTT
TRBJ1-4,TRBD1,TRBV6-8,few,CASTGTVGYATNEKLFF,TGTGCCAGCACAGGGACAGTGGGTTATGCAACTAATGAAAAACTGTTTTTT
TRBJ2-4,NA,TRBV19,NA,CASRASGANIQYF,TGTGCCAGTAGAGCTTCGGGCGCCAACATTCAGTACTTC
TRBJ1-1,NA,TRBV29-1,NA,CSVVALPWAGDTEAFF,TGCAGCGTTGTGGCTCTTCCGTGGGCAGGGGACACTGAAGCTTTCTTT
TRBJ1-5,TRBD1,TRBV9,few,CASSVTTGENQPQHF,TGTGCCAGCAGCGTCACGACAGGGGAAAATCAGCCCCAGCATTTT
TRBJ2-1,NA,TRBV11-3,few,CASSFKWGHNEQFF,TGTGCCAGCAGCTTTAAGTGGGGTCACAATGAGCAGTTCTTC
TRBJ1-2,NA,TRBV28,few,CASSLKQGLYGYTF,TGTGCCAGCAGTTTAAAACAGGGACTCTATGGCTACACCTTC
TRBJ1-5,NA,TRBV19,NA,CASRRDNQPQHF,TGTGCCAGTAGAAGGGACAATCAGCCCCAGCATTTT